This TCR beta chain was documented in a study of CD8+CD57+ T cells in acquired aplastic anemia. Looking at the study overall: CD4+ and CD8+ cells, once sorted, gave DNA averaging approximately 3.3 ug.

Selection for sequencing was limited to patients who had shown CD8+CD57+ cell expansion by flow cytometry. Severe acquired aplastic anemia was the diagnosis recorded for all patients. Blood samples were obtained from patients who had received no prior therapy. The germline V gene encodes CDR1 LGHNA and CDR2 YNFKEQ. The CDR3 sequence is 17 residues long. J lost 3 bases, V lost 1 base, and 11 bases had no gene match. This clonotype was seen ten or more times. Genomic DNA provided the template from which TCR beta VDJ and CDR3 profiles were obtained. TCRdb itself ran the reads through MiXCR, one entry per CDR3 protein. Of some 200,000 distinct CDR3 sequences listed, approximately 50% are singletons.

The sample comprised sorted CD4+, CD8+, or CD8+CD57+ T cells (not recorded which) from PBMCs. The rearrangement uses TRBV4-2 and TRBJ2-7, with 8 bases matching TRBD2. This TCR derives from a human donor with aplastic anemia. CDR3 DNA: TGTGCCAGCAGCCAAGGGGTCGGGCGGGAGGCCTTCTACGAGCAGTACTTC. Encoded protein: CASSQGVGREAFYEQYF.